These 12 T cell receptor beta chains were all obtained from the same sample, sequenced in a study of blood T cell repertoires in COVID-19 (dated by TCRdb to the early 2020s). Receptors were amplified or captured by the immunoSEQ multiplex PCR assay. In TCRdb, the immuneACCESS table is reduced to in-frame sequences with V and J assigned. These tables do not hold every clone; where another copy was compared, an unresolved V gene accounts for under half, and the others remain unexplained. This sample has about 230,000 clones in its table, and more than 70% of those were observed once. Clones ranked in the top ten supply approximately 9% of the sample. Sequenced input: peripheral blood. The receptors stem from a man aged 35 to 55 with active or convalescent COVID-19.

The chain joins TRBV3-1 (or the pseudogene TRBV3-2) to TRBJ1-3; D remains unclear. With 1 base removed from V and 0 bases from J, the gap between germline ends came to 4 bases. Germline V gene data show CDR1 as LGHDT and CDR2 as YNNKEL (reference sequence). The CDR3 has 14 amino acids. This CDR3 reads CASSQGSSGNTIYF. CDR3 DNA: TGTGCCAGCAGCCAAGGGAGCTCTGGAAACACCATATATTTT.

This clone was recorded once. The chain employs TRBV30 and TRBJ1-5; 10 bases fit TRBD1. CDR1 is GTSNPN and CDR2 is SVGIG in the germline V gene (reference sequence). Trimming removed 3 bases from V and 5 bases from J; junction bases left unmatched: 4. The CDR3 has 14 amino acids. The CDR3 DNA reads TGTGCCTGGAGCGGACAGGGGGGTTATCAGCCCCAGCATTTT. It codes for CAWSGQGGYQPQHF.

The chain carries TRBV2 and TRBJ2-5, with a possible D match to TRBD1 (5 bases). Trimming took off 6 bases at V and 1 base at J, with 6 bases between the two ends. CDR3 length equals 12 residues. Germline V CDR1 and CDR2: SNHLY, FYNNEI. This chain's CDR3 is CASRTAQETQYF. The CDR3 DNA follows: TGTGCCAGCAGGACAGCCCAAGAGACCCAGTACTTC.

The chain recombines TRBV10-1 with TRBJ2-2; 9 bases agree with TRBD1. Germline CDR1 is WNHNN and CDR2 is SYGVQD (reference sequence). The J segment lost 4 bases and the V segment lost 5 bases, leaving 8 bases of the junction unmatched. The CDR3 has 16 residues. DNA for the CDR3: TGCGCCAGCAGTCGGTATACAGGGGGCTTCACCGGGGAGCTGTTTTTT. This codes for CASSRYTGGFTGELFF.

This sequence joins TRBV27 and TRBJ1-6, with D perhaps TRBD1 (5 bases). V lost 2 bases and J lost 8, with 13 bases in between. The CDR3 has 15 amino acids. Looked up from germline, CDR1 is MNHEY and CDR2 is SMNVEV (reference sequence). CDR3 coding DNA: TGTGCCAGCAGTTTAATAACGGCGGGGGATTCACCCCTCCACTTT. Translated, it gives CASSLITAGDSPLHF.

The chain combines TRBV12-5 with TRBJ2-1; 7 positions match TRBD1. Germline CDR1 LGHNT, CDR2 FRNRAP. V lost 1 base and J lost 9; bases outside the gene matches: 6. This CDR3 has 14 residues. The CDR3 here is CASGLGLQGSEQFF. The CDR3 nucleotides read TGTGCTAGTGGTTTGGGGTTACAGGGGTCTGAGCAGTTCTTC.

This clone was seen only once. The V call is TRBV3-1 (or the pseudogene TRBV3-2), the J call TRBJ1-3, with D perhaps matching TRBD1 (5 bases). Germline V lookup: CDR1 LGHDT, CDR2 YNNKEL (reference sequence). The CDR3 runs 14 residues. V was clipped by 3 bases and J by 10 bases, with 16 bases between them. In DNA, the CDR3 is TGTGCCAGCAGCCAGCAGGGAACCCGCACGACCATATATTTT. It yields the protein CASSQQGTRTTIYF.

The CDR3 DNA reads TGTGCCAGCAGCGTCGGACTAGCGGGACTCCTCACCTACGAGCAGTACTTC. Its translation: CASSVGLAGLLTYEQYF. The chain uses TRBV13 and TRBJ2-7; 12 positions match TRBD2. Per germline, CDR1 PRHDT and CDR2 FYEKMQ (reference sequence). This CDR3 region has 17 residues. The V and J ends lost 5 bases and 2 bases, in that order; junction bases with no gene match: 10.

This chain links TRBV7-9 with TRBJ2-6; 7 nucleotides align to TRBD2. This CDR3 contains 17 residues. Per germline, CDR1 SEHNR and CDR2 FQNEAQ (reference sequence). The V and J ends lost 11 bases and 0 bases, in that order; junction bases with no gene match: 13. CDR3 loop: CALGRGDGHSGANVLTF. CDR3 sequence (DNA): TGTGCCTTGGGGAGGGGTGATGGGCACTCTGGGGCCAACGTCCTGACTTTC.

CDR3 coding DNA: TGTGCCAGCAGCTTAGACGGAGCAACGAACACCGGGGAGCTGTTTTTT. It is translated as CASSLDGATNTGELFF. The chain carries TRBV7-2 and TRBJ2-2, with no clear D. This CDR3 is 16 amino acids long. Per germline, CDR1 SGHTA and CDR2 FQGNSA. Trimming removed 1 base at V and 0 bases at J, with 9 bases between.

The V call is TRBV27, the J call TRBJ2-1; TRBD2 might be the D (5 bases). Per germline, CDR1 MNHEY and CDR2 SMNVEV (reference sequence). Trimming shortened V by 0 bases and J by 4 bases, and 13 bases separated the two germline ends. The CDR3 loop spans 16 amino acids. The CDR3 region has the DNA TGTGCCAGCAGTTTATCGTGGGCACGGGGTTACAATGAGCAGTTCTTC. Translating it yields CASSLSWARGYNEQFF.

The V gene is TRBV5-4, the J gene TRBJ2-4; D might be TRBD1 (6 bases). Germline CDR1 SGHNT, CDR2 YYREEE (reference sequence). CDR3 size: 14 residues. V lost 4 bases to trimming and J lost 8 bases, with 16 bases between them. The CDR3 spells CASSQDSGVDIQYF. In DNA, the CDR3 is TGTGCCAGCAGCCAGGACAGTGGTGTCGACATTCAGTACTTC.